The 12 T cell receptor beta chains in this list originate from one sample, sequenced in a study of Tregs in tolerant kidney transplant recipients. Method: immunoSEQ multiplex PCR; TCRdb's copy keeps in-frame clones and lacks some. Among under 100,000 clones listed, approximately 92% were seen once. Input material: CD8+ T cells from blood. These receptors all come from a human donor in good health.

The chain has TRBV13 and TRBJ1-1, with D perhaps matching TRBD1 (5 bases). The CDR3 runs 12 residues. The V gene lost 5 bases and the J gene lost 7 bases, with 11 bases spanning the gap. Germline-derived CDR1 and CDR2 are PRHDT and FYEKMQ (reference sequence). Here the CDR3 reads CASSPGRLEAFF. The DNA of the CDR3 is TGTGCCAGCAGCCCAGGGCGGCTTGAAGCTTTCTTT.

The V and J genes are TRBV7-9 and TRBJ2-7, with TRBD1 matching over 8 bases. The CDR3 loop spans 14 amino acids. Germline V gene sequence: CDR1 SEHNR, CDR2 FQNEAQ (reference sequence). Trimming at V came to 3 bases and at J to 2 bases, leaving 3 bases not matched to a gene. The DNA for the CDR3 is TGTGCCAGCAGCTTCCGGGACAGGACCTACGAGCAGTACTTC. Translating gives CASSFRDRTYEQYF.

Remarks on this clone: Other DNA sequences from this sample encode an identical CDR3 as well. The rearrangement joins TRBV30 to TRBJ1-1; D gene uncertain. Germline assignment: CDR1 GTSNPN and CDR2 SVGIG (reference sequence). V was cut by 3 bases and J by 0 bases, with 2 bases left in between. This CDR3 contains 11 residues. The CDR3 bases are TGTGCCTGGAGCCTGAACACTGAAGCTTTCTTT. It codes for CAWSLNTEAFF.

This sequence joins TRBV7-2 and TRBJ2-5; TRBD1 is a possible D gene (5 bases). Germline V gene lookup returns CDR1 SGHTA and CDR2 FQGNSA. The germline V and J ends were trimmed by 1 base and 5 bases, with 14 bases remaining between them. The CDR3 runs to 15 residues. For the CDR3, the DNA is TGTGCCAGCAGCTTAGAGGCCAGGGCCGGGGAGACCCAGTACTTC. Translating gives CASSLEARAGETQYF.

V usage is TRBV7-9 and J usage is TRBJ1-4; D is ambiguous. Between the trimmed V and J ends, which lost 1 base and 6 bases, there was a span of 6 bases. Germline V gene data show CDR1 as SEHNR and CDR2 as FQNEAQ (reference sequence). There are 13 residues in the CDR3. CDR3 DNA sequence: TGTGCCAGCAGCTTAGGGTCTGATGAAAAACTGTTTTTT. Amino acid sequence: CASSLGSDEKLFF.

The V and J genes are TRBV10-2 and TRBJ2-1, with D possibly being TRBD1 or TRBD2 (6 bases each). Germline V gives CDR1 WSHSY, CDR2 SAAADI. This CDR3 is 15 amino acids long. Trimming removed 7 bases at V and 4 bases at J, with 17 bases between. In DNA, the CDR3 is TGCGCCAGCAACCGAGGGGGGTCTGTGTACAATGAGCAGTTCTTC. Encoded protein: CASNRGGSVYNEQFF.

This chain connects TRBV6-1 to TRBJ1-1; D perhaps matches TRBD1 (5 bases). Germline CDR1 reads MNHNS; CDR2 reads SASEGT. Trimming pared 8 bases from V and 0 bases from J, leaving 13 bases between. CDR3 length equals 14 residues. The CDR3 reads CASGLGPVNTEAFF. DNA of the CDR3: TGTGCCAGCGGGCTGGGGCCGGTGAACACTGAAGCTTTCTTT.

The V and J genes are TRBV2 and TRBJ2-3; TRBD1 or TRBD2 may be the D gene (5 bases each). The germline CDR1 and CDR2 sequences are SNHLY and FYNNEI. The CDR3 loop spans 15 amino acids. V was pared by 8 bases and J by 2 bases, with 17 bases between. This chain's CDR3 is CASPASLGATDTQYF. CDR3 in DNA: TGTGCCAGCCCTGCCTCGCTCGGGGCCACAGATACGCAGTATTTT.

The chain carries TRBV5-5 and TRBJ2-3; 9 nucleotides line up with TRBD1. The germline V gene encodes CDR1 SGHKS and CDR2 YYEKEE (reference sequence). Unmatched junction bases numbered 12, after V lost 1 base and J lost 6 bases. The CDR3 is made up of 17 amino acids. CDR3 DNA: TGTGCCAGCAGCTTGTTTTTTCGGGACAGGGATGGCGATACGCAGTATTTT. Translating gives CASSLFFRDRDGDTQYF.

The genes are TRBV11-2 and TRBJ2-7; the D is unclear. This CDR3 is built from 14 residues. Trimming stripped 1 base from V and 2 bases from J, with 9 bases between. Germline CDR1 SGHAT, CDR2 FQNNGV. DNA of the CDR3: TGTGCCAGCAGCTTAGTAGCCCGGCCCTACGAGCAGTACTTC. It is translated as CASSLVARPYEQYF.

V is TRBV4-1 and J is TRBJ2-1; either TRBD1 or TRBD2 may fit D (5 bases each). Per germline, CDR1 MGHRA and CDR2 YSYEKL. Trimming left V 4 bases short and J 3 bases short, with 22 bases between. This CDR3 contains 18 residues. The chain's CDR3 is CASSPRGSPGRGYNEQFF. The DNA of the CDR3 is TGCGCCAGCAGCCCCCGAGGGAGTCCGGGACGAGGCTACAATGAGCAGTTCTTC.

The chain carries TRBV14 and TRBJ1-1; D remains ambiguous. With 0 bases removed from V and 3 bases from J, the gap between germline ends came to 17 bases. The germline V gene has CDR1 SGHDN and CDR2 FVKESK. The CDR3 length is 17 residues. CDR3 DNA sequence: TGTGCCAGCAGCCAAGATGAGGTACGGCCACTCCACACTGAAGCTTTCTTT. Encoded protein: CASSQDEVRPLHTEAFF. The whole variable domain, filled in from reference TRBV14 and TRBJ1-1, reads EAGVTQFPSHSVIEKGQTVTLRCDPISGHDNLYWYRRVMGKEIKFLLHFVKESKQDESGMPNNRFLAERTGGTYSTLKVQPAELEDSGVYFCASSQDEVRPLHTEAFFGQGTRLTVV.